A single sample is the source of the 28 T cell receptor beta chains below, sequenced in a study of blood T cell repertoires in COVID-19. Profiling relied on immunoSEQ multiplex PCR, and the TCRdb table lists in-frame clones only, not all of them. Found here are about 24,000 clones, approximately 92% of them singletons; the top ten hold 15% to 20%. Source material: peripheral blood. Every receptor here comes from a human donor in a cohort sampled during active COVID-19.

V usage is TRBV5-4 and J usage is TRBJ2-7; 9 bases fit TRBD2. The CDR3 contains 16 residues. The V and J ends lost 0 bases and 2 bases, in that order; junction bases with no gene match: 6. From germline, CDR1 is SGHNT and CDR2 YYREEE (reference sequence). The CDR3 DNA sequence: TGTGCCAGCAGCTTGGGACTGGCGGGGGGGACCTACGAGCAGTACTTC. It yields the protein CASSLGLAGGTYEQYF.

The chain carries TRBV10-3 and TRBJ2-1, with D perhaps TRBD2 (5 bases). With 2 bases removed from V and 9 bases from J, the gap between germline ends came to 5 bases. The V gene's germline CDR1 is ENHRY and CDR2 SYGVKD. The CDR3 contains 11 residues. The CDR3 reads CAISERGEQFF. As DNA, the CDR3 is TGTGCCATCAGTGAGCGGGGTGAGCAGTTCTTC.

The chain has TRBV6-5 and TRBJ2-7, with 7 bases aligning to TRBD1. CDR3 length: 14 amino acids. Germline V CDR1 and CDR2: MNHEY, SVGAGI. The trim removed 8 bases at V and 1 base at J, leaving 8 bases unmatched. The CDR3 spells CASSRDRLSYEQYF. The DNA for the CDR3 is TGTGCCAGCTCCCGGGACAGACTATCCTACGAGCAGTACTTC.

This chain uses TRBV27 with TRBJ1-6; the match to TRBD1 covers 10 bases. After removal of 4 bases from V and 8 bases from J, the junction contained 17 bases not matched to a gene. The CDR3 totals 19 residues. CDR1 is MNHEY and CDR2 is SMNVEV in the germline V gene (reference sequence). The CDR3 here is CASSSRTGGIPNSHSPLHF. CDR3 coding DNA: TGTGCCAGCAGTTCGAGGACAGGGGGGATCCCGAATTCCCATTCACCCCTCCACTTT.

This clone appeared a few times. The chain recombines TRBV14 with TRBJ2-7; 13 bases align to TRBD2. In germline, CDR1 is SGHDN, CDR2 FVKESK. J was trimmed by 4 bases and V by 4 bases; bases with no gene match: 13. The CDR3 is made up of 18 amino acids. The CDR3 DNA reads TGTGCCAGCAGCCTTCTCCGGACTAGCGGGGGACGCCGGTACGAGCAGTACTTC. Translating gives CASSLLRTSGGRRYEQYF.

The chain links TRBV2 to TRBJ2-3; TRBD2 might be the D (5 bases). The CDR3 spans 14 residues. Germline-derived CDR1 and CDR2 are SNHLY and FYNNEI. V lost 4 bases and J 4 bases, leaving 12 bases between the germline ends. CDR3 nucleotide sequence: TGTGCCAGCAGTGTTTTGGGGAGCTCAGATACGCAGTATTTT. Its translation is CASSVLGSSDTQYF. The full variable domain, its missing parts supplied by reference TRBV2 and TRBJ2-3, is EPEVTQTPSHQVTQMGQEVILRCVPISNHLYFYWYRQILGQKVEFLVSFYNNEISEKSEIFDDQFSVERPDGSNFTLKIRSTKLEDSAMYFCASSVLGSSDTQYFGPGTRLTVL.

The V gene is TRBV5-1, the J gene TRBJ2-1, with D possibly being TRBD1 (7 bases). The V and J ends lost 0 bases and 6 bases respectively, with 13 bases between them. The CDR3 consists of 15 residues. The germline gives CDR1 SGHRS, CDR2 YFSETQ. CDR3 sequence (DNA): TGCGCCAGCAGCTTGGGGGGGGACAGTCCCAATGAGCAGTTCTTC. Encoded protein: CASSLGGDSPNEQFF.

V usage is TRBV30 and J usage is TRBJ2-7, with 8 positions matching TRBD2. Germline trimming cut 1 base from V and 4 bases from J; bases unmatched to any gene: 9. The CDR3 loop spans 15 amino acids. Germline V gene data show CDR1 as GTSNPN and CDR2 as SVGIG (reference sequence). As DNA, the CDR3 is TGTGCCTGGAGTGAAGGGGGTAGCGGGAAATACGAGCAGTACTTC. Translation: CAWSEGGSGKYEQYF.

This chain joins TRBV2 and TRBJ2-7; D may be TRBD2 (6 bases). The germline V gene has CDR1 SNHLY and CDR2 FYNNEI. V was clipped by 6 bases and J by 7 bases, with 19 bases between them. The CDR3 is 14 residues long. CDR3 in amino acids: CASSPTTWRGEQYF. The CDR3 coding sequence is TGTGCCAGCAGCCCCACTACATGGAGGGGTGAGCAGTACTTC. Using reference TRBV2 and TRBJ2-7 for the parts outside the CDR3, the full variable domain is EPEVTQTPSHQVTQMGQEVILRCVPISNHLYFYWYRQILGQKVEFLVSFYNNEISEKSEIFDDQFSVERPDGSNFTLKIRSTKLEDSAMYFCASSPTTWRGEQYFGPGTRLTVT.

This chain joins TRBV9 and TRBJ2-5; 9 bases fit TRBD2. This CDR3 is 15 amino acids long. CDR1 SGDLS and CDR2 YYNGEE come from the germline V gene. V lost 4 bases and J lost 6; bases outside the gene matches: 10. CDR3 sequence reads: CASSPESSGIKTQYF. As DNA, the CDR3 is TGTGCCAGCAGCCCAGAGTCTAGCGGGATTAAGACCCAGTACTTC.

The chain recombines TRBV28 with TRBJ2-7, with 9 bases matching TRBD1. With 5 bases clipped from V and 13 bases from J, the junction kept 9 bases outside the gene matches. This CDR3 contains 12 residues. Germline V CDR1 and CDR2: MDHEN, SYDVKM. DNA of the CDR3: TGTGCCAGCAGTACTACCGGGACAGGGAATTACTTC. Protein product: CASSTTGTGNYF. The entire variable domain, with the rest obtained from reference TRBV28 and TRBJ2-7, is as follows: DVKVTQSSRYLVKRTGEKVFLECVQDMDHENMFWYRQDPGLGLRLIYFSYDVKMKEKGDIPEGYSVSREKKERFSLILESASTNQTSMYLCASSTTGTGNYFGPGTRLTVT.

This rearrangement joins TRBV5-4 to TRBJ1-3; no firm D call. Trimming took 5 bases from V and 4 from J, leaving 16 bases between them. In germline, CDR1 is SGHNT, CDR2 YYREEE (reference sequence). The CDR3 loop spans 15 amino acids. The CDR3 region is CASSYGHLRGNTIYF. CDR3 in DNA: TGTGCCAGCAGTTATGGGCACCTCCGCGGAAACACCATATATTTT.

The rearrangement links TRBV7-9 to TRBJ2-3; no definite D call. Germline CDR1 is SEHNR and CDR2 is FQNEAQ (reference sequence). The CDR3 covers 16 residues. With 0 bases removed from V and 0 bases from J, the gap between germline ends came to 10 bases. The DNA of the CDR3 is TGTGCCAGCAGCTTAGCGGAGACTCCTAGCACAGATACGCAGTATTTT. Encoded protein: CASSLAETPSTDTQYF.

This clone was seen a few times. The CDR3 DNA follows: TGTGCCAGCAGTTACTTAGGGAGCCAAGGCACAGATACGCAGTATTTT. Residues: CASSYLGSQGTDTQYF. V is TRBV6-6 and J is TRBJ2-3; a possible D gene is TRBD2 (5 bases). V lost 1 base, J lost 1 base, and 12 bases lay in between. Germline values: CDR1 MNHNY, CDR2 SVGAGI (reference sequence). The CDR3 totals 16 residues.

The CDR3 spells CAYSGSKPYEQYF. For the CDR3, the DNA is TGTGCCTATAGCGGGTCAAAGCCCTACGAGCAGTACTTC. V and J are TRBV30 and TRBJ2-7; 7 bases are a match to TRBD2. The CDR3 consists of 13 residues. Germline CDR1 is GTSNPN and CDR2 is SVGIG (reference sequence). With V trimmed by 7 bases and J by 2 bases, 8 bases remained unmatched.

V is TRBV5-1 and J is TRBJ1-1; D is perhaps TRBD1 (6 bases). The germline V and J ends were trimmed by 2 bases and 4 bases, with 12 bases remaining between them. The V gene's germline CDR1 is SGHRS and CDR2 YFSETQ. The CDR3 spans 14 residues. CDR3 loop: CASSLTQGSTEAFF. The CDR3 DNA sequence: TGCGCCAGCAGCTTAACGCAGGGGAGCACTGAAGCTTTCTTT.

The rearrangement uses TRBV3-1 (or the pseudogene TRBV3-2) and TRBJ2-7, with 7 bases fitting TRBD2. This CDR3 region has 15 residues. The trim removed 4 bases at V and 3 bases at J, leaving 9 bases unmatched. CDR1 LGHDT and CDR2 YNNKEL come from the germline V gene (reference sequence). The CDR3 reads CASSLGGLGGYEQYF. In nucleotides, the CDR3 is TGTGCCAGCAGCCTCGGGGGGTTGGGGGGCTACGAGCAGTACTTC.

The chain has TRBV6-2 or TRBV6-3 and TRBJ1-2; possible D gene TRBD1, 5 bases. Germline V gene lookup returns CDR1 MNHEY and CDR2 SVGEGT. The CDR3 consists of 15 residues. V was trimmed by 0 bases and J by 8 bases, leaving 16 bases between them. The CDR3 is CASSYSSGRVGGYTF. CDR3 nucleotide sequence: TGTGCCAGCAGTTACTCGAGTGGCAGGGTTGGGGGCTACACCTTC.

The chain couples TRBV5-1 to TRBJ1-3; TRBD1 is a possible D gene (5 bases). Germline loops: CDR1 SGHRS, CDR2 YFSETQ. V gave up 4 bases and J gave up 10 bases, with 18 bases separating them. The CDR3 has 14 amino acids. DNA for the CDR3: TGCGCCAGCAGCCCGGGGGACGGGGTTCAAACCATATATTTT. Protein: CASSPGDGVQTIYF.

V is TRBV28 and J is TRBJ1-2; TRBD1 matches 9 bases. The CDR3 has 16 amino acids. The trim removed 6 bases at V and 0 bases at J, leaving 8 bases unmatched. Germline V gene sequence: CDR1 MDHEN, CDR2 SYDVKM. The CDR3 sequence: CASSRTGEWANYGYTF. The CDR3 DNA is TGTGCCAGCAGCCGGACAGGGGAATGGGCTAACTATGGCTACACCTTC.

The V and J genes are TRBV7-2 and TRBJ2-5; 12 bases are a match to TRBD2. Per the germline V gene, CDR1 is SGHTA and CDR2 is FQGNSA. The J segment lost 3 bases and the V segment lost 5 bases, leaving 10 bases of the junction unmatched. The CDR3 sequence is 17 residues long. The CDR3, as DNA: TGTGCCAGCAGCAAAGGCCAGACTAGCGGGGGTGAAGAGACCCAGTACTTC. It yields the protein CASSKGQTSGGEETQYF.

The CDR3 spells CATSRDSNYGYTF. The CDR3 DNA is TGTGCCACCAGCCGGGACAGTAACTATGGCTACACCTTC. This chain links TRBV15 with TRBJ1-2, with TRBD1 identical over 7 bases. Trimming removed 5 bases from V and 1 base from J; junction bases left unmatched: 1. Germline V gene lookup returns CDR1 LNHNV and CDR2 YYDKDF (reference sequence). The CDR3 consists of 13 residues.

The genes are TRBV10-1 and TRBJ2-7, with 10 bases lining up with TRBD1. V lost 4 bases to trimming and J lost 3 bases; unmatched junction nucleotides: 6. CDR1 WNHNN and CDR2 SYGVQD come from the germline V gene (reference sequence). The CDR3 has 15 residues. CDR3 region: CASSGTGGANYEQYF. DNA of the CDR3: TGCGCCAGCAGTGGGACAGGGGGGGCAAACTACGAGCAGTACTTC.

This clone was recorded only once. The chain has TRBV9 and TRBJ2-1; D is uncertain. Trimming shortened V by 3 bases and J by 6 bases, and 16 bases separated the two germline ends. Germline CDR1 and CDR2: SGDLS and YYNGEE. The CDR3 consists of 15 residues. This CDR3 reads CASSEMTGFVNEQFF. The DNA for the CDR3 is TGTGCCAGCAGCGAAATGACTGGTTTCGTCAATGAGCAGTTCTTC.

The chain joins TRBV4-2 to TRBJ1-5, with D possibly TRBD1 on 6 matching bases. CDR3 size: 18 residues. Trimming pared 0 bases from V and 7 bases from J, leaving 22 bases between. Germline CDR1 LGHNA, CDR2 YNFKEQ. CDR3: CASSQDLTGVTLGQPQHF. As DNA, the CDR3 is TGTGCCAGCAGCCAAGATCTGACAGGAGTTACATTAGGACAGCCCCAGCATTTT.

This clone has a handful of counts. The chain employs TRBV5-1 and TRBJ2-7; D perhaps matches TRBD1 (5 bases). Trimming removed 1 base from V and 1 base from J, with 12 bases in between. The CDR3 totals 15 residues. CDR1 SGHRS and CDR2 YFSETQ come from the germline V gene. CDR3 DNA sequence: TGCGCCAGCAGCTTGAACAGGCTGGCTTCCTACGAGCAGTACTTC. It encodes CASSLNRLASYEQYF.

This chain uses TRBV19 with TRBJ1-1, with TRBD1 identical over 10 bases. Germline V gene data show CDR1 as LNHDA and CDR2 as SQIVND (reference sequence). V dropped 3 bases and J dropped 4; count of bases not matched to a gene: 2. The CDR3 is 14 residues long. The CDR3: CASSIGQGVTEAFF. In nucleotides, the CDR3 is TGTGCCAGTAGTATTGGACAGGGGGTCACTGAAGCTTTCTTT.

On this clone itself: The CDR3 carries no conserved terminal phenylalanine or tryptophan, so it likely arises from a read error. The DNA is left out, because the CDR3 cannot be placed on it with certainty; the CDR3 is given as TCRdb lists it. V is TRBV21-1 and J is TRBJ2-7; the table calls TRBD1, which could not be checked here. TRBV21-1 represents a pseudogene. The length of the CDR3 is 10 amino acids, counting both ends. CDR3 amino acids: CASSNWDIFG.